This T cell receptor (beta chain) appears in the sequencing data of a study of cytomegalovirus exposure and HLA in healthy donors. Researchers ran the PCR with 60 Vbeta and 13 Jbeta primers. The data were produced by immunoSEQ multiplex PCR, yet TCRdb's version contains in-frame clones alone and is incomplete. The data hold around 170,000 clones, with around 80% observed a single time. In germline, CDR1 is PRHDT, CDR2 FYEKMQ (reference sequence). V shed 0 bases and J 1 base; nucleotides not matched to a gene: 3. CDR3 length: 16 amino acids. The sequenced material came from PBMCs. This TCR derives from a woman between 45 and 65 years old in good health and CMV-seropositive. The V gene is TRBV13, the J gene TRBJ2-3; 8 bases align to TRBD1. CDR3 in DNA: TGTGCCAGCAGCTTAGGGTCAGGGGGCCGCACAGATACGCAGTATTTT. This codes for CASSLGSGGRTDTQYF.